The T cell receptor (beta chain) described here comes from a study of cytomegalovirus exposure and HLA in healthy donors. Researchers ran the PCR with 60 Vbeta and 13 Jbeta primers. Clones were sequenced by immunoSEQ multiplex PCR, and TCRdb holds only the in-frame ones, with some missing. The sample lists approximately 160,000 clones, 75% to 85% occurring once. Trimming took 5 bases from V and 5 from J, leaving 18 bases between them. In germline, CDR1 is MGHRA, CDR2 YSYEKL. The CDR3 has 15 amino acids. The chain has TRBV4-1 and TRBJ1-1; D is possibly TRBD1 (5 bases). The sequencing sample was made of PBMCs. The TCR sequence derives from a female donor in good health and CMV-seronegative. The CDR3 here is CASSARQGFGTEAFF. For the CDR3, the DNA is TGCGCCAGCAGCGCGCGCCAGGGTTTCGGGACTGAAGCTTTCTTT.